These 10 T cell receptor beta chains share one sample of origin, sequenced in a study of blood T cells in healthy people across ages. The authors ran a second PCR of about 7 to 11 cycles using a sample-barcoded 5' primer and a J-beta primer mix. TCRdb called the 5' RACE reads again in MiXCR, with one record for every CDR3 protein. This table has some 790,000 distinct CDR3 sequences, more than 25% appearing once. Material for sequencing was blood. These receptors originate from a woman of 80 years or more in good health.

This clonotype was found a few times. The chain links TRBV10-3 to TRBJ1-2; 10 bases match TRBD1. Germline V gene sequence: CDR1 ENHRY, CDR2 SYGVKD. Germline trimming cut 6 bases from V and 11 bases from J; bases unmatched to any gene: 12. The CDR3 is 14 residues long. CDR3 bases: TGTGCCATCAGGCCATCGGGACAGGGGCCTGATTACACCTTC. Protein: CAIRPSGQGPDYTF.

This clonotype was detected ten times or more. The chain couples TRBV12-3 or TRBV12-4 to TRBJ1-2, with D unresolved. Trimming shortened V by 5 bases and J by 8 bases, and 21 bases separated the two germline ends. This CDR3 has 15 residues. For the CDR3, the DNA is TGTGCCAGCAGTCCCCGGCAGGCCCCAGCGCGAGGCTACACCTTC. Its protein is CASSPRQAPARGYTF.

This clonotype occurred a few times. The V call is TRBV20-1, the J call TRBJ1-1, with D possibly TRBD1 on 5 matching bases. V was trimmed by 0 bases and J by 0 bases, leaving 8 bases between them. The germline V gene has CDR1 DFQATT and CDR2 SNEGSKA (reference sequence). CDR3 length equals 14 residues. CDR3 amino acids: CSAREDNMNTEAFF. DNA for the CDR3: TGCAGTGCTAGAGAGGACAACATGAACACTGAAGCTTTCTTT.

A remark on this clonotype: The junction shows a germline mismatch at one end, possibly a read error. The V and J genes are TRBV7-9 and TRBJ2-7, with D possibly TRBD1 on 5 matching bases. Per germline, CDR1 SEHNR and CDR2 FQNEAQ (reference sequence). There are 15 residues in the CDR3. The CDR3 region is CASSLSQDGPYEQYF. The DNA for the CDR3 is TGTGCCAGCAGCTTATCACAGGATGGTCCCTATGAGCAGTACTTC.

Many counts were recorded for this clonotype. The chain links TRBV18 to TRBJ2-6; D is uncertain. Germline loops: CDR1 KGHSH, CDR2 LQKENI. The CDR3 has 17 amino acids. The ends were cut back, 3 bases at V and 2 bases at J, with 14 bases in the middle. The CDR3 loop reads CASSPQWGTPGANVLTF. CDR3 nucleotides: TGTGCCAGCTCACCCCAGTGGGGAACCCCTGGGGCCAACGTCCTGACTTTC. Filled out from reference TRBV18 and TRBJ2-6, the complete variable domain reads NAGVMQNPRHLVRRRGQEARLRCSPMKGHSHVYWYRQLPEEGLKFMVYLQKENIIDESGMPKERFSAEFPKEGPSILRIQQVVRGDSAAYFCASSPQWGTPGANVLTFGAGSRLTVL.

This clonotype appeared many times. The chain couples TRBV20-1 to TRBJ2-7; either TRBD1 or TRBD2 may supply D (6 bases each). This CDR3 region has 17 residues. The V gene's germline CDR1 is DFQATT and CDR2 SNEGSKA (reference sequence). The V end lost 3 bases, the J end lost 0 bases, and 21 bases lay between the germline ends. The CDR3 reads CSASSVDLGGYSYEQYF. In DNA form, the CDR3 reads TGCAGTGCTAGTTCCGTCGACCTAGGGGGGTACTCCTACGAGCAGTACTTC.

The table lists this clonotype with many counts. DNA of the CDR3: TGCGCCAGCAGCGGCAACAGGGGGATACGTACAGATACGCAGTATTTT. Protein: CASSGNRGIRTDTQYF. The chain has TRBV5-1 and TRBJ2-3; 8 nucleotides match TRBD1. The V segment lost 4 bases and the J segment 3 bases; nucleotides outside the gene matches: 10. This CDR3 is built from 16 residues. From germline, CDR1 is SGHRS and CDR2 YFSETQ.

This clonotype was seen at least ten times. The chain employs TRBV7-2 and TRBJ2-5; 7 bases align to TRBD2. The CDR3 totals 15 residues. V lost 5 bases and J lost 5; bases outside the gene matches: 11. Per the germline V gene, CDR1 is SGHTA and CDR2 is FQGNSA. Here the CDR3 reads CASSVIAGPWETQYF. The CDR3 bases are TGTGCCAGCAGCGTTATAGCGGGTCCCTGGGAGACCCAGTACTTC.

This clonotype was seen a few times. This rearrangement joins TRBV19 to TRBJ2-1, with TRBD2 matching 11 bases. CDR3 length: 15 amino acids. V was pared by 5 bases and J by 6 bases, with 6 bases of the junction left unmatched. Germline lookup yields CDR1 LNHDA and CDR2 SQIVND (reference sequence). CDR3 in amino acids: CASSVTSGAANEQFF. The CDR3 DNA reads as TGTGCCAGTAGTGTGACTAGCGGGGCCGCCAATGAGCAGTTCTTC.

Many counts were recorded for this clonotype. The chain uses TRBV6-5 and TRBJ2-3, with D perhaps matching TRBD2 (5 bases). The V gene's germline CDR1 is MNHEY and CDR2 SVGAGI. Trimming pared 5 bases from V and 3 bases from J, leaving 9 bases between. CDR3 size: 13 residues. The CDR3, as DNA: TGTGCCAGCAGTGACTACGCGACAGATACGCAGTATTTT. It specifies CASSDYATDTQYF.